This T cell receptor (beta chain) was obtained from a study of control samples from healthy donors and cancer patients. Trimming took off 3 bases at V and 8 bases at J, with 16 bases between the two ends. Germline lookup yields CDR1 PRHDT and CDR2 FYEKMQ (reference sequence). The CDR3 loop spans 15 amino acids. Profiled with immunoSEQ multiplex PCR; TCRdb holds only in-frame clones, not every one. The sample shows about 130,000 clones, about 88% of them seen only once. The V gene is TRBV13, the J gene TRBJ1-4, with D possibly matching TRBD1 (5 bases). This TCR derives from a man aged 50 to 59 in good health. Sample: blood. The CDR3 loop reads CASSFGSTGTEKLFF. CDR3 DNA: TGTGCCAGCAGCTTCGGAAGCACCGGGACCGAAAAACTGTTTTTT.